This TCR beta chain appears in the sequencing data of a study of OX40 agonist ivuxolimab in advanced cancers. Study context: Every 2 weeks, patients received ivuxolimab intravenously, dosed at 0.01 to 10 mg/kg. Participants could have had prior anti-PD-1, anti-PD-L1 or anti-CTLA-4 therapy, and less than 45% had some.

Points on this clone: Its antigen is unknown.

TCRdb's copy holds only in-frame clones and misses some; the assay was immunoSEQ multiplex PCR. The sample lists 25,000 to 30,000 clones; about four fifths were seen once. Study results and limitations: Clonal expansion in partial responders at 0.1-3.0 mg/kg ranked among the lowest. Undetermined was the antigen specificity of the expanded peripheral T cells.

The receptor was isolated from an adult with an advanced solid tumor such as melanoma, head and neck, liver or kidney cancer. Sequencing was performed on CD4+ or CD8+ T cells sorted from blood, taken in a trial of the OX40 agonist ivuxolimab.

The CDR3 region is CASSLGEGTSGDYEQYF. As DNA, the CDR3 is TGTGCCAGCAGCTTAGGTGAGGGCACTAGCGGAGACTACGAGCAGTACTTC. The rearrangement uses TRBV7-6 and TRBJ2-7; 8 bases match TRBD2. After removal of 1 base from V and 3 bases from J, the junction contained 11 bases not matched to a gene. The CDR3 totals 17 residues. From germline, CDR1 is SGHVS and CDR2 FNYEAQ.